The rows below give T cell receptor beta chains drawn from one sample of a study of CD8+ T cells in alopecia areata. Using immunoSEQ multiplex PCR, the repertoire was profiled, and TCRdb retains in-frame clones only, with some absent. The repertoire holds about 250,000 clones, roughly 60% seen once, with roughly 0.93% in the top ten. Sample: CD4+ T cells sorted from blood, taken at roughly week 53, from a patient treated with tofacitinib. These receptors were collected from a human donor with alopecia areata. Both conserved end residues are part of each CDR3. A D gene is named only where the DNA matches it firmly. Only part of the rows carry a size: once, few, many, or a class if the clone is expanded.

TRBJ2-7	TRBD2	TRBV5-4	few	TGTGCCAGCAGCGCGGCTAGCGGGGGTTACGAGCAGTACTTC	CASSAASGGYEQYF
TRBJ2-7	TRBD1	TRBV29-1	few	TGCAGCGTTGGACAGGGGTCCTACGAGCAGTACTTC	CSVGQGSYEQYF
TRBJ2-7	NA	TRBV30	once	TGTGCCTGGAGTAACAAAGGGAACACCTACGAGCAGTACTTC	CAWSNKGNTYEQYF
TRBJ2-5	TRBD2	TRBV2	NA	TGTGCCAGCACGACTAGCGGGGGGCCGTACCAAGAGACCCAGTACTTC	CASTTSGGPYQETQYF
TRBJ1-1	NA	TRBV29-1	NA	TGCAGCGTCGGACGGAACACTGAAGCTTTCTTT	CSVGRNTEAFF
TRBJ2-5	TRBD1	TRBV30	NA	TGTGCCTGGAGTTACACCGGGACAGGGCTAAGAGAGACCCAGTACTTC	CAWSYTGTGLRETQYF
TRBJ2-7	NA	TRBV7-6	NA	TGTGCCAGCAGCTTGGACACCTTCGGAGAGCAGTACTTC	CASSLDTFGEQYF
TRBJ2-5	TRBD2	TRBV6-5	few	TGTGCCAGCAGCTCTGGACTAGCGGGGGGAGAGACCCAGTACTTC	CASSSGLAGGETQYF
TRBJ1-6	NA	TRBV9	NA	TGTGCCAGCAGCGTAGTGGCAGGGTCTAATTCACCCCTCCACTTT	CASSVVAGSNSPLHF
TRBJ2-5	TRBD2	TRBV19	few	TGTGCCAGTAGTATGACGACTAGCGGGAGTCCCCCCGTCCACTTC	CASSMTTSGSPPVHF
TRBJ2-7	TRBD1	TRBV6-5	NA	TGTGCCAGCAGTCAAAGGACAGGGATCAACGAGCAGTACTTC	CASSQRTGINEQYF
TRBJ2-5	NA	TRBV7-9	NA	TGTGCCAGCAGCTTAGTTCAGAGTCAAGAGACCCAGTACTTC	CASSLVQSQETQYF
TRBJ2-2	TRBD1	TRBV29-1	NA	TGCAGCGTTGAAGGAGGGACAGGGGGCTTGAGGACCGGGGAGCTGTTTTTT	CSVEGGTGGLRTGELFF
TRBJ1-1	NA	TRBV18	few	TGTGCCAGCTCACTACTAAACGGACAAAATTCGGGCACTGAAGCTTTCTTT	CASSLLNGQNSGTEAFF
TRBJ2-7	NA	TRBV4-1	NA	TGCGCCAGCAGCCAAGTACCGGGACAACTATACGAGCAGTACTTC	CASSQVPGQLYEQYF
TRBJ1-4	TRBD1	TRBV15	NA	TGTGCCACCAGCAGAGAAGGGGGCGAAAAACTGTTTTTT	CATSREGGEKLFF
TRBJ2-5	NA	TRBV5-4	NA	TGTGCCAGCAGCGCCCAAGAGACCCAGTACTTC	CASSAQETQYF
TRBJ2-5	NA	TRBV29-1	NA	TGCAGCGCCGGAGGTTGGGGGGAGACCCAGTACTTC	CSAGGWGETQYF
TRBJ2-7	TRBD1	TRBV5-1	NA	TGCGCCAGCAGCTTGGGGACAGGGGGTATCGACGAGCAGTACTTC	CASSLGTGGIDEQYF